One sample yielded the 15 T cell receptor beta chains listed below, sequenced in a study of T-cell memory formation after mild COVID-19. MiXCR, applied by TCRdb to the 5' RACE reads, yields one record per CDR3 protein. Counted here are around 110,000 distinct CDR3 sequences, around 12% occurring once; the ten biggest clones make up 25% to 35%. The sample taken for sequencing was PBMCs or a T cell subset sorted from them (not recorded which). The receptors stem from an adult woman who had mild COVID-19 (a few samples of this study predate the infection). Cell type and time point are not known.

This clonotype appeared a few times. The chain couples TRBV7-2 to TRBJ2-1, with TRBD1 matching 8 bases. The CDR3 spans 16 residues. V lost 2 bases to trimming and J lost 4 bases; unmatched junction nucleotides: 7. The germline gives CDR1 SGHTA, CDR2 FQGNSA. CDR3 in DNA: TGTGCCAGCAGCTTAATGGGACAGGCGTTTTACAATGAGCAGTTCTTC. This translates into CASSLMGQAFYNEQFF.

This clonotype was counted a few times. The V and J genes are TRBV20-1 and TRBJ2-7, with D uncertain. Germline V gene data show CDR1 as DFQATT and CDR2 as SNEGSKA (reference sequence). V was cut by 6 bases and J by 7 bases, with 10 bases left in between. This CDR3 region has 10 residues. The CDR3 DNA is TGCAGTGCCACCGCCCGGGAGCAGTACTTC. Translating gives CSATAREQYF.

The chain links TRBV4-1 to TRBJ2-3, with unresolved D. The germline V gene encodes CDR1 MGHRA and CDR2 YSYEKL. CDR3 length: 15 residues. Between the trimmed V and J ends, which lost 0 bases and 5 bases, there was a span of 12 bases. The CDR3 sequence is CASSQDPEFGDTQYF. The DNA for the CDR3 is TGCGCCAGCAGCCAAGATCCGGAGTTTGGAGATACGCAGTATTTT.

This clonotype appeared a few times. V gene TRBV27 combines with J gene TRBJ2-7, with 9 bases that match TRBD1. The CDR3 is made up of 13 amino acids. Per the germline V gene, CDR1 is MNHEY and CDR2 is SMNVEV (reference sequence). Trimming removed 10 bases from V and 3 bases from J; junction bases left unmatched: 7. Here the CDR3 DNA reads TGTGCCACCGGGACAGGGACCATCTACGAGCAGTACTTC. This sequence encodes CATGTGTIYEQYF.

The chain recombines TRBV6-1 with TRBJ1-1; D not certain. Looked up from germline, CDR1 is MNHNS and CDR2 is SASEGT. There are 14 residues in the CDR3. V was shortened by 1 base and J by 10 bases, with 16 bases between the two germline ends. CDR3 residues: CASSEEHLGSGAFF. The DNA of the CDR3 is TGTGCCAGCAGTGAAGAACACCTCGGGTCAGGAGCTTTCTTT.

This clonotype was detected only a few times. The V call is TRBV4-1, the J call TRBJ1-2, with 10 bases matching TRBD1. V lost 4 bases, J lost 4 bases, and 6 bases stayed unmatched. Per the germline V gene, CDR1 is MGHRA and CDR2 is YSYEKL. The CDR3 consists of 15 residues. The CDR3 DNA reads TGCGCCAGCAGCCCCCTGACAGGGGGCACCTATGGCTACACCTTC. Protein product: CASSPLTGGTYGYTF.

This clonotype was detected only a few times. V is TRBV27 and J is TRBJ2-1; unclear D gene. With 6 bases removed from V and 3 bases from J, the gap between germline ends came to 12 bases. Per germline, CDR1 MNHEY and CDR2 SMNVEV (reference sequence). This CDR3 has 14 residues. The CDR3 coding sequence is TGTGCCAGCAGCCGCGAGGTCCTCTACAATGAGCAGTTCTTC. It translates to CASSREVLYNEQFF.

The rearrangement links TRBV27 to TRBJ2-3; TRBD1 matches at 8 bases. The CDR3 sequence is 16 residues long. The junction had 5 bases not matched to a gene; V was cut back by 1 base and J by 2 bases. Germline lookup yields CDR1 MNHEY and CDR2 SMNVEV (reference sequence). CDR3 loop: CASSLWTGNPTDTQYF. The CDR3 DNA follows: TGTGCCAGCAGTTTATGGACAGGGAACCCCACAGATACGCAGTATTTT.

The chain employs TRBV4-2 and TRBJ2-7; D could derive from TRBD1 or TRBD2 (7 bases each). With 0 bases removed from V and 8 bases from J, the gap between germline ends came to 14 bases. From germline, CDR1 is LGHNA and CDR2 YNFKEQ. The CDR3 has 14 amino acids. The CDR3 coding sequence is TGTGCCAGCAGCCAAGATCCAGGGGGGGCCAAGCAGTACTTC. This encodes CASSQDPGGAKQYF.

The chain links TRBV27 to TRBJ2-3; 9 bases line up with TRBD2. The CDR3 contains 15 residues. Per the germline V gene, CDR1 is MNHEY and CDR2 is SMNVEV (reference sequence). Trimming at V came to 6 bases and at J to 4 bases, leaving 8 bases not matched to a gene. The chain's CDR3 is CASSPAGGWSDTQYF. The CDR3 region has the DNA TGTGCCAGCAGCCCAGCGGGGGGTTGGTCAGATACGCAGTATTTT.

This clonotype has a handful of counts. J is TRBJ2-7 and V is TRBV7-2; 7 nucleotides match TRBD2. The junction had 7 bases not matched to a gene; V was cut back by 3 bases and J by 2 bases. Germline assignment: CDR1 SGHTA and CDR2 FQGNSA. The length of the CDR3 is 15 residues. DNA of the CDR3: TGTGCCAGCAGCTTTTATGCGGGAGACACCTACGAGCAGTACTTC. Protein product: CASSFYAGDTYEQYF.

This clonotype was seen only a few times. The V call is TRBV9, the J call TRBJ2-7; 7 bases fit TRBD2. The CDR3 sequence is 14 residues long. Germline CDR1 SGDLS, CDR2 YYNGEE. V lost 4 bases to trimming and J lost 2 bases; unmatched junction nucleotides: 6. This chain's CDR3 is CASSISGIPYEQYF. In DNA form, the CDR3 reads TGTGCCAGCAGCATCAGCGGGATCCCCTACGAGCAGTACTTC.

The rearrangement joins TRBV21-1 to TRBJ2-1. TRBV21-1 is given as a pseudogene. The CDR3 sequence is 12 residues long. CDR3 region: CASSEGYNEQFF. In nucleotides, the CDR3 is TGTGCCAGCAGTGAAGGTTACAATGAGCAGTTCTTC.

In this sample, this clonotype turned up many times. The rearrangement uses TRBV7-9 and TRBJ2-1; 11 bases line up with TRBD2. Germline-derived CDR1 and CDR2 are SEHNR and FQNEAQ (reference sequence). V dropped 8 bases and J dropped 15; count of bases not matched to a gene: 15. The CDR3 loop spans 14 amino acids. The CDR3 bases are TGTGCCAGCCTCCTACTAGCGGGAGCATCTGGCGCGTTCTTC. Its translation is CASLLLAGASGAFF.

The gene calls are TRBV7-6 and TRBJ2-1; 8 positions agree with TRBD2. CDR1 and CDR2 from the germline V gene are SGHVS and FNYEAQ. The V and J ends lost 5 bases and 0 bases, in that order; junction bases with no gene match: 6. The CDR3 consists of 16 residues. Here the CDR3 reads CASSPGLAGSYNEQFF. CDR3 DNA sequence: TGTGCCAGCAGCCCCGGGCTAGCGGGCTCCTACAATGAGCAGTTCTTC.